Presented here are 4 T cell receptor beta chains from one specimen sequenced in a study of metastatic and nonmetastatic thyroid tumors. TCRdb re-called the PCR reads via MiXCR. The sample carries about 28,000 clones, under 25% recorded once. No treatment had been given to any patient before thyroid surgery. Sequenced material: blood. The receptors here all came from a female donor with papillary thyroid cancer or a benign thyroid nodule (not recorded which). Some clones in this sample may be carry-over from other donors' samples.

The J gene is TRBJ2-1, the V gene TRBV12-3 or TRBV12-4, with a tentative D call TRBD1 (8 bases). V was clipped by 5 bases and J by 3 bases, with 17 bases between them. The CDR3 length is 16 residues. The CDR3 loop is CASSTETGGDYNEQFF. The DNA for the CDR3 is TGTGCCAGCAGTACTGAAACAGGGGGGGACTACAATGAGCAGTTCTTC.

In its sample, this clone was seen many times. The chain's CDR3 is CSAGTGGQGADEQYF. The CDR3 DNA reads TGCAGTGCTGGCACCGGTGGACAGGGGGCGGATGAGCAGTACTTC. The V gene is TRBV20-1, the J gene TRBJ2-7; 11 positions agree with TRBD1. The CDR3 spans 15 residues. V shed 5 bases, J shed 7 bases, and the junction held 13 bases outside the gene matches. Germline V gene lookup returns CDR1 DFQATT and CDR2 SNEGSKA (reference sequence).

The chain has TRBV6-1 and TRBJ2-1; TRBD1 matches at 10 bases. The length of the CDR3 is 16 residues. Germline CDR1 and CDR2: MNHNS and SASEGT. The junction had 10 bases not matched to a gene; V was cut back by 4 bases and J by 7 bases. CDR3 in amino acids: CASSGGGTGVGNEQFF. In DNA, the CDR3 is TGTGCCAGCAGTGGAGGGGGGACAGGGGTCGGGAATGAGCAGTTCTTC.

V is TRBV6-2 or TRBV6-3 and J is TRBJ2-7, with TRBD2 identical over 8 bases. The germline CDR1 and CDR2 sequences are MNHEY and SVGEGT. There are 15 residues in the CDR3. J lost 5 bases, V lost 0 bases, and 6 bases had no gene match. This CDR3 is CASSYSSGLGNEQYF. CDR3 DNA: TGTGCCAGCAGTTACTCCTCGGGACTAGGTAACGAGCAGTACTTC.